Reported below is one TCR beta chain. Its antigen is undetermined. V lost 3 bases, J lost 1 base, and 10 bases lay in between. Germline CDR1 SQVTM, CDR2 ANQGSEA. CDR3 length: 15 amino acids. This specimen belongs to a study of cytomegalovirus exposure and HLA in healthy donors. Study observations and caveats: Many donors shared some public TCRs, even though most TCR sequences were rare. Only CMV serostatus was available as immune exposure information. In vitro experiments confirmed that a few CMV-associated chains were specific for CMV antigens. Likely technical artifact: a cluster of highly shared sequence variants.

It was with 60 Vbeta and 13 Jbeta primers that the PCR ran. This table comes from immunoSEQ multiplex PCR, and its TCRdb copy is limited to in-frame clones, with some not included. The table lists some 130,000 clones, over 60% of them singletons. This clonotype was sampled from a man aged 35-49 years in good health and CMV-seronegative. The gene calls are TRBV29-1 and TRBJ1-6; D is perhaps TRBD1 (6 bases). The sample taken for sequencing was PBMCs. The CDR3 DNA is TGCAGCGTTGATTGTACAGGGTCCTATAATTCACCCCTCCACTTT. It encodes CSVDCTGSYNSPLHF.